A selection of T cell receptor beta chains follows, all from one sample in a study of shared clonotypes between healthy human individuals. Here immunoSEQ multiplex PCR was the method, and the copy in TCRdb shows in-frame clones only, minus some. The sample has 520,000 or so clones; around 74% are singletons. Sequencing was done on a sample of PBMCs. Receptor source: a woman aged 40 to 50 in good health. Some clones in this sample may be carry-over from other donors' samples. Both conserved end residues are trimmed from each CDR3.

>TRBJ2-1|TRBV5-1
ASSLSRREAYNEQF
>TRBJ2-2|TRBV7-3
ASSLTPGLSPGELF
>TRBJ2-5|TRBV5-8
ASSLGFGQNQETQY
>TRBJ1-2|TRBV28
ASSTHRVGYGYT
>TRBJ2-3|TRBV6-4
ASSDTASGDTDTQY
>TRBJ1-3|TRBV2
ASIKDLSGNTIY
>TRBJ2-5|TRBV29-1
SVTGARTGLTETQY
>TRBJ2-7|TRBV2
ASREQGDEQY
>TRBJ2-1|TRBV21-1
AGSYNEQF
>TRBJ1-3|TRBV5-4
ASSTGTSRSGNTIY
>TRBJ2-2|TRBV19
ASSIGNGRGITGELF
>TRBJ1-1|TRBV2
ASSSRPGNTEAF
>TRBJ2-1|TRBV6-6
ASSYSQGQNEQF
>TRBJ2-1|TRBV28
ASSSPNEQF
>TRBJ2-5|TRBV5-3
ARSLVSGAGKETQY
>TRBJ2-4|TRBV28
ASSLGALGSQNIQY
>TRBJ1-3|TRBV6-1
ASSEGGGPPGNTIY
>TRBJ2-1|TRBV5-1
ASALAGEGQF
>TRBJ2-1|TRBV20-1
SARQGNEQF
>TRBJ1-5|TRBV6-1
ASSETGGYQPQH
>TRBJ1-5|TRBV30
ASRGGSNQPQH
>TRBJ2-3|TRBV5-1
ASNPGRSTDTQY
>TRBJ2-4|TRBV15
ATSRGRGNLAKNIQY
>TRBJ2-7|TRBV2
ASSEVGLGEQY
>TRBJ2-3|TRBV7-2
ASSSFSVPGQY
>TRBJ2-2|TRBV27
AAPPRREGLSTGELF
>TRBJ1-2|TRBV7-9
ASNRVTDGYT
>TRBJ2-3|TRBV19
ASTKRDNTDTQY
>TRBJ1-2|TRBV4-2
ASSQETGAYGYT
>TRBJ2-7|TRBV25-1
ASSESATGSYEQY
>TRBJ2-1|TRBV7-9
ASSLAGGLYNEQF
>TRBJ2-2|TRBV6-4
ASSDGESNTGELF
>TRBJ1-2|TRBV5-6
ASSGMDRAYT
>TRBJ2-7|TRBV10-2
ASKPGRTSYEQY
>TRBJ1-2|TRBV6-1
ASSESRGKAYGYT
>TRBJ1-2|TRBV7-2
ASSIQGAGYGYT
>TRBJ2-7|TRBV9
ASSVGGGASEQY
>TRBJ2-7|TRBV4-1
ASSPGGGISYEQY
>TRBJ2-1|TRBV7-2
ASSARPQRDEQF
>TRBJ2-1|TRBV19
AAGVPSNEQF
>TRBJ2-2|TRBV7-9
ASSPRDPGELF
>TRBJ2-2|TRBV7-2
ASSSRNQLNTGELF
>TRBJ1-2|TRBV6-1
ASSELSGGRNGYT
>TRBJ2-1|TRBV2
ASKIGGVEGSEQF
>.|TRBV7-9
ASSVGGPSQRGIFYEQY
>TRBJ2-5|TRBV15
ATSRDPQGAQY